The 8 T cell receptor beta chains given below trace back to one sample, sequenced in a study of T cells in localized non-small cell lung cancer. Sequencing used immunoSEQ multiplex PCR; TCRdb keeps in-frame clones, though not all of them. The sample consists of about 35,000 clones, approximately 90% of them appearing once. Here the sequenced sample was peripheral blood mononuclear cells, taken before any cancer treatment. These receptors were collected from a female donor over 55 with stage II lung adenocarcinoma.

The V and J genes are TRBV4-2 and TRBJ1-2, with unresolved D. The length of the CDR3 is 17 residues. Trimming left V 3 bases short and J 6 bases short, with 23 bases between. From germline, CDR1 is LGHNA and CDR2 YNFKEQ. The CDR3 DNA reads TGTGCCAGCAGCCACTTGGGCGACACACTTACGTCAGATGGCTACACCTTC. Translating gives CASSHLGDTLTSDGYTF.

The V and J genes are TRBV9 and TRBJ1-4; D perhaps matches TRBD1 (5 bases). Germline V gives CDR1 SGDLS, CDR2 YYNGEE. Trimming pared 2 bases from V and 5 bases from J, leaving 13 bases between. CDR3 length equals 15 residues. In DNA, the CDR3 is TGTGCCAGCAGCGTCGGGGGAGGGGACAATGAAAAACTGTTTTTT. It codes for CASSVGGGDNEKLFF.

This clone has just one count. The genes are TRBV9 and TRBJ2-1, with 9 positions matching TRBD2. From germline, CDR1 is SGDLS and CDR2 YYNGEE. The CDR3 runs to 14 residues. The ends lost 3 bases at V and 10 bases at J; junction bases unmatched: 8. The CDR3 spells CASSASGALTEQFF. The CDR3 DNA sequence: TGTGCCAGCAGCGCTAGCGGGGCTTTGACAGAGCAGTTCTTC. The full variable domain, with the rest looked up from reference TRBV9 and TRBJ2-1, is DSGVTQTPKHLITATGQRVTLRCSPRSGDLSVYWYQQSLDQGLQFLIQYYNGEERAKGNILERFSAQQFPDLHSELNLSSLELGDSALYFCASSASGALTEQFFGPGTRLTVL.

This chain connects TRBV7-2 to TRBJ1-4, with 9 bases that match TRBD1. V dropped 1 base and J dropped 9; count of bases not matched to a gene: 3. Germline V CDR1 and CDR2: SGHTA, FQGNSA. The CDR3 sequence is 14 residues long. The CDR3: CASSLEQGAKKLFF. The CDR3, as DNA: TGTGCCAGCAGCTTAGAACAGGGGGCAAAAAAACTGTTTTTT.

The chain has TRBV4-1 and TRBJ1-1, with a tentative D call TRBD1 (6 bases). The CDR3 is 15 amino acids. Trimming removed 2 bases at V and 6 bases at J, with 16 bases between. Germline V gives CDR1 MGHRA, CDR2 YSYEKL. CDR3 DNA: TGCGCCAGCAGCCAAATCGGGGACATCGGGCCTGAAGCTTTCTTT. Protein: CASSQIGDIGPEAFF.

J is TRBJ2-4 and V is TRBV28, with D unresolved. The CDR3 is 12 residues long. In germline, CDR1 is MDHEN, CDR2 SYDVKM. The ends were cut back, 7 bases at V and 3 bases at J, with 7 bases in the middle. The DNA for the CDR3 is TGTGCCAGCAATATTGACAAAAACATTCAGTACTTC. This encodes CASNIDKNIQYF.

This sequence joins TRBV6-5 and TRBJ1-6; D not resolved. CDR1 and CDR2 from the germline V gene are MNHEY and SVGAGI. CDR3 length: 14 residues. V lost 5 bases, J lost 7 bases, and 12 bases lay in between. The CDR3 is CASSVRAANSPLHF. CDR3 in DNA: TGTGCCAGCAGTGTTCGGGCCGCGAATTCACCCCTCCACTTT.

By frequency in the sample, this clone is medium-sized. This chain links TRBV6-6 with TRBJ1-1; possible D gene TRBD1, 6 bases. The CDR3 is 15 residues long. Germline V gene sequence: CDR1 MNHNY, CDR2 SVGAGI (reference sequence). V lost 0 bases and J 3 bases, leaving 11 bases between the germline ends. CDR3 nucleotides: TGTGCCAGCAGTTACTCGATGGGGGCCCACACTGAAGCTTTCTTT. This gives the protein CASSYSMGAHTEAFF.